This TCR beta chain was recovered during a study of T cells in localized non-small cell lung cancer. This clone was counted at least ten times. The table came from immunoSEQ multiplex PCR; TCRdb's copy has only in-frame clones and leaves some out. The data hold some 64,000 clones, with about four fifths observed a single time. The CDR3 has 14 amino acids. Germline V CDR1 and CDR2: LNHDA, SQIVND (reference sequence). The germline V and J ends were trimmed by 10 bases and 2 bases, with 15 bases remaining between them. The chain recombines TRBV19 with TRBJ2-1, with D perhaps matching TRBD2 (6 bases). The specimen comprised PBMCs, sampled before any cancer treatment. The receptor's source is a man aged 40 to 75 with stage II lung adenocarcinoma. Written as DNA, the CDR3 is TGTGCCACTAAAGTTAGCGGTACCTACAATGAGCAGTTCTTC. This sequence encodes CATKVSGTYNEQFF.